Listed below are T cell receptor beta chains from one sample, sequenced in a study of blood T cell repertoires in COVID-19. The protocol was immunoSEQ multiplex PCR, while the TCRdb copy is restricted to in-frame clones and leaves out a portion. The sample yields under 200,000 clones, 76% seen once. What was sequenced was peripheral blood. These receptors all come from a woman of 80 years or more with acute or convalescent COVID-19. CDR3s include the opening cysteine and the closing phenylalanine or tryptophan. Each record gives: clone size, D gene, J gene, V gene, CDR3 protein, CDR3 DNA. A D gene is named only where the DNA matches it firmly. Clone size, where shown, is once, few, many, or a class for clones that have expanded.

NA TRBD2 TRBJ2-7 TRBV4-2 CASSRNIAGGSYEQYF TGTGCCAGCAGCCGGAATATAGCGGGGGGCTCCTACGAGCAGTACTTC
few TRBD1 TRBJ1-3 TRBV18 CASSPTTQGNSGNTIYF TGTGCCAGCTCACCTACGACACAGGGGAACTCTGGAAACACCATATATTTT
NA TRBD1 TRBJ2-7 TRBV19 CASSEQGASNYEQYF TGTGCCAGTAGTGAACAGGGGGCGTCCAACTACGAGCAGTACTTC
NA TRBD2 TRBJ2-3 TRBV5-1 CASSLQTSGADTQYF TGCGCCAGCAGCTTGCAGACTAGCGGGGCAGATACGCAGTATTTT
NA NA TRBJ2-1 TRBV25-1 CASSARDFYNEQFF TGTGCCAGCAGTGCCCGGGACTTCTACAATGAGCAGTTCTTC
NA TRBD1 TRBJ1-2 TRBV14 CASSQQDRAYGHTF TGTGCCAGCAGCCAGCAGGACAGGGCCTATGGCCACACCTTC
few NA TRBJ1-5 TRBV6-5 CASRVTANQPQHF TGTGCCAGCAGAGTGACAGCGAATCAGCCCCAGCATTTT
many NA TRBJ2-2 TRBV11-3 CASSRILGELFF TGTGCCAGCAGCCGTATCCTCGGTGAGCTGTTTTTT
NA TRBD1 TRBJ1-1 TRBV9 CASSVTDRVGTEAFF TGTGCCAGCAGCGTAACTGACAGGGTCGGCACTGAAGCTTTCTTT
NA TRBD1 TRBJ1-1 TRBV27 CASSFLGQGALEAFF TGTGCCAGCAGTTTCCTCGGACAGGGGGCTCTTGAAGCTTTCTTT
NA NA TRBJ2-7 TRBV6-5 CASSLDRQSYEQYF TGTGCCAGCAGTTTGGACAGACAATCCTACGAGCAGTACTTC
NA NA TRBJ1-1 TRBV5-5 CASSTGQQAEAFF TGTGCCAGCAGCACCGGACAGCAGGCTGAAGCTTTCTTT
NA TRBD1 TRBJ1-2 TRBV7-3 CASSLLGVGDRAYGYTF TGTGCCAGCAGCTTACTGGGGGTTGGGGACAGGGCCTATGGCTACACCTTC
NA NA TRBJ2-1 TRBV19 CASSGGESSYNEQFF TGTGCCAGTAGTGGCGGCGAGAGCTCCTACAATGAGCAGTTCTTC
NA NA TRBJ2-7 TRBV7-2 CASSPGLIPGEYF TGTGCCAGCAGCCCCGGACTTATACCTGGGGAGTACTTC
NA TRBD1 TRBJ2-1 TRBV24-1 CATSDPGQGAYNEQFF TGTGCCACCAGTGATCCGGGACAGGGGGCCTACAATGAGCAGTTCTTC
NA TRBD1 TRBJ2-7 TRBV5-1 CASSLVAGGGHIGEQYF TGCGCCAGCAGCTTGGTGGCAGGGGGCGGCCATATCGGCGAGCAGTACTTC
NA TRBD1 TRBJ1-3 TRBV9 CASSVGDRARNTIYF TGTGCCAGCAGCGTAGGGGACAGGGCAAGAAACACCATATATTTT
NA NA TRBJ1-2 TRBV5-1 CASSSSGGGGYGYTF TGCGCCAGCAGCTCGTCCGGGGGGGGCGGCTATGGCTACACCTTC
NA NA TRBJ2-2 TRBV29-1 CSVVGPQNTGELFF TGCAGCGTTGTGGGGCCTCAAAACACCGGGGAGCTGTTTTTT
NA NA TRBJ2-1 TRBV10-3 CAISEWARVTPSEQFF TGTGCCATCAGTGAGTGGGCTCGAGTAACCCCCAGTGAGCAGTTCTTC
once NA TRBJ1-6 TRBV19 CASTSGFNSPLHF NA
NA TRBD1 TRBJ1-1 TRBV25-1 CASSDPGQPYTEAFF TGTGCCAGCAGTGACCCGGGACAGCCTTACACTGAAGCTTTCTTT
NA TRBD2 TRBJ2-1 TRBV7-6 CASSLGLAGYNEQFF TGTGCCAGCAGCTTGGGACTAGCGGGGTACAATGAGCAGTTCTTC
NA TRBD1 TRBJ2-1 TRBV6-5 CASRAGGTTDEQFF TGTGCCAGCAGGGCAGGGGGCACAACAGATGAGCAGTTCTTC
NA TRBD1 TRBJ2-5 TRBV27 CASRHRLDRAETQYF TGTGCCAGCAGGCATCGCTTAGACAGGGCTGAGACCCAGTACTTC
NA NA TRBJ1-3 TRBV3-1/TRBV3-2 CASSQLGGRSSGNTIYF TGTGCCAGCAGCCAGTTGGGAGGACGGAGCTCTGGAAACACCATATATTTT
NA NA TRBJ2-3 TRBV7-2 CASSLLRTTDTQYF TGTGCCAGCAGCTTATTGCGAACCACAGATACGCAGTATTTT
NA TRBD1 TRBJ2-3 TRBV7-3 CASSLTRTGSDTQYF TGTGCCAGCAGCTTAACCAGGACAGGGTCAGATACGCAGTATTTT
NA TRBD1 TRBJ1-2 TRBV4-2 CASSPLQGADGYTF TGTGCCAGCAGCCCTTTACAGGGGGCGGATGGCTACACCTTC
NA TRBD1 TRBJ2-1 TRBV27 CASSSNSPVGQGYNEQFF TGTGCCAGCAGTTCGAATAGCCCAGTTGGACAGGGATACAATGAGCAGTTCTTC
NA TRBD2 TRBJ2-5 TRBV6-2/TRBV6-3 CASSYRLAGGQETQYF TGTGCCAGCAGTTACCGACTAGCGGGGGGTCAAGAGACCCAGTACTTC
NA NA TRBJ2-1 TRBV5-1 CASSAQDNEQFF TGCGCCAGCAGCGCGCAGGACAATGAGCAGTTCTTC
few TRBD1 TRBJ1-1 TRBV7-2 CASSPWTGVTEAFF TGTGCCAGCAGCCCCTGGACAGGGGTTACTGAAGCTTTCTTT
NA NA TRBJ2-3 TRBV3-1/TRBV3-2 CASSQFVATDTQYF TGTGCCAGCAGCCAATTCGTAGCGACAGATACGCAGTATTTT
NA TRBD2 TRBJ2-5 TRBV18 CASSPWGGETQYF TGTGCCAGCTCACCATGGGGGGGAGAGACCCAGTACTTC
NA NA TRBJ1-1 TRBV7-2 CASSIHRVEENTEAFF TGTGCCAGCAGCATTCACAGGGTTGAGGAGAACACTGAAGCTTTCTTT
once NA TRBJ1-2 TRBV6-5 CASSYQDSTNYGYTF TGTGCCAGCAGTTACCAGGACAGCACTAACTATGGCTACACCTTC
NA NA TRBJ1-1 TRBV30 CASIGGDGTTGTEAFF TGTGCCTCGATTGGAGGGGATGGGACGACTGGCACTGAAGCTTTCTTT
NA NA TRBJ2-4 TRBV9 CASSVRGLTKNIQYF TGTGCCAGCAGCGTTAGGGGTTTGACCAAAAACATTCAGTACTTC
NA NA TRBJ2-7 TRBV2 CASRFQGGLVYEQYF TGTGCCAGCAGATTTCAGGGTGGGCTCGTCTACGAGCAGTACTTC